The entry below describes one TCR beta chain. Its antigen is unknown. Vbeta (60) and Jbeta (13) primers were used in the PCR. Data came from immunoSEQ multiplex PCR; TCRdb stores just in-frame clones and leaves some out. In the table there are approximately 120,000 clones, 83% of which are singletons. V was shortened by 5 bases and J by 0 bases, with 11 bases between the two germline ends. Germline V gives CDR1 SGHNT, CDR2 YENEEA. The CDR3 has 14 residues. The data derive from a study of cytomegalovirus exposure and HLA in healthy donors. General study results and limits: Presence/absence analyses assumed roughly uniform sequencing depth across donors, which may not hold.

The sequence derives from a woman in her thirties or forties in good health and CMV-seropositive. The sample comprised PBMCs. V and J are TRBV11-3 and TRBJ2-7, with D possibly being TRBD1 (5 bases). The CDR3 DNA is TGTGCCAGCAGCCAACCAGGGTCCTCCTACGAGCAGTACTTC. This translates into CASSQPGSSYEQYF.